A single sample gave rise to the 16 T cell receptor beta chains below, sequenced in a study of shared clonotypes between healthy human individuals. CD8 cells classed as naive were CD45RO-negative and positively selected for CCR7, excluding terminally differentiated effector memory CD45RA+ cells. Here immunoSEQ multiplex PCR was the method, and the copy in TCRdb shows in-frame clones only, minus some. This table has roughly 850,000 clones, around 96% appearing once. Sequenced material: naive CD8+ T cells sorted from blood. These receptors all stem from a man aged 25 to 40 in good health.

This chain joins TRBV29-1 and TRBJ2-2; D gene ambiguous. The V and J ends lost 2 bases and 4 bases respectively, with 8 bases between them. Germline CDR1 reads SQVTM; CDR2 reads ANQGSEA. CDR3 length equals 13 residues. The CDR3 DNA sequence: TGCAGCGTTGAACAGTCGGTCACCGGGGAGCTGTTTTTT. Encoded protein: CSVEQSVTGELFF.

The chain is built from TRBV27 and TRBJ1-1; D uncertain. The V gene's germline CDR1 is MNHEY and CDR2 SMNVEV (reference sequence). The V gene lost 2 bases and the J gene lost 0 bases, with 7 bases spanning the gap. The CDR3 runs 14 residues. In DNA form, the CDR3 reads TGTGCCAGCAGTTTAGCGGGAATGAACACTGAAGCTTTCTTT. Translating gives CASSLAGMNTEAFF.

The chain recombines TRBV5-1 with TRBJ2-3; TRBD2 aligns across 14 bases. The CDR3 loop spans 18 amino acids. V shed 3 bases, J shed 2 bases, and the junction held 8 bases outside the gene matches. Germline CDR1 SGHRS, CDR2 YFSETQ. The CDR3 loop reads CASSWSGLAGEDTDTQYF. The CDR3 nucleotides read TGCGCCAGCAGCTGGTCGGGACTAGCGGGAGAAGACACAGATACGCAGTATTTT. The whole variable domain, remainder taken from reference TRBV5-1 and TRBJ2-3, is KAGVTQTPRYLIKTRGQQVTLSCSPISGHRSVSWYQQTPGQGLQFLFEYFSETQRNKGNFPGRFSGRQFSNSRSEMNVSTLELGDSALYLCASSWSGLAGEDTDTQYFGPGTRLTVL.

The rearrangement joins TRBV6-4 to TRBJ2-1; no firm D call. From germline, CDR1 is MRHNA and CDR2 SNTAGT. V lost 6 bases and J lost 8, with 17 bases in between. This CDR3 comprises 14 residues. The CDR3 spells CASSPGQYLDEQFF. The CDR3 DNA sequence: TGTGCCAGCAGCCCGGGCCAATATTTAGATGAGCAGTTCTTC.

The V and J genes are TRBV6-1 and TRBJ2-4; tentative D call: TRBD2 (5 bases). V lost 1 base to trimming and J lost 0 bases, with 16 bases between them. The CDR3 has 18 amino acids. CDR1 MNHNS and CDR2 SASEGT come from the germline V gene. The CDR3 coding sequence is TGTGCCAGCAGTGAAGGGACGGGAAATTCATTAGCCAAAAACATTCAGTACTTC. Protein sequence: CASSEGTGNSLAKNIQYF.

The rearrangement uses TRBV16 and TRBJ2-7; 8 bases agree with TRBD2. The CDR3 is 15 amino acids. The ends lost 5 bases at V and 7 bases at J; junction bases unmatched: 13. Looked up from germline, CDR1 is KGHSY and CDR2 is FQNENV. The CDR3 sequence is CASSALGTSNGEQYF. CDR3 bases: TGTGCCAGCAGCGCGCTCGGGACTAGTAATGGGGAGCAGTACTTC.

The chain couples TRBV6-1 to TRBJ2-5; 10 positions match TRBD2. Germline assignment: CDR1 MNHNS and CDR2 SASEGT. The V segment lost 4 bases and the J segment 5 bases; nucleotides outside the gene matches: 13. This CDR3 has 17 residues. The CDR3 spells CASSAWLASGSGETQYF. The CDR3 DNA is TGTGCCAGCAGTGCATGGTTGGCTAGCGGGAGTGGGGAGACCCAGTACTTC.

The rearrangement links TRBV11-2 to TRBJ2-7; D is unclear. Deletions cut 10 bases from V and 6 bases from J, with 19 bases between. The CDR3 totals 13 residues. Looked up from germline, CDR1 is SGHAT and CDR2 is FQNNGV. For the CDR3, the DNA is TGTGCCACGGGCCGGCAGGTTGTGGCCGAGCAGTACTTC. As protein: CATGRQVVAEQYF.

The genes are TRBV6-5 and TRBJ2-1; D tentatively reads TRBD1 or TRBD2 (5 bases each). CDR3 length equals 15 residues. The ends were cut back, 4 bases at V and 5 bases at J, with 15 bases in the middle. Germline CDR1 is MNHEY and CDR2 is SVGAGI. Here the CDR3 DNA reads TGTGCCAGCAGTTGGGGCGCGGGTCTTAACAATGAGCAGTTCTTC. This sequence encodes CASSWGAGLNNEQFF.

This sequence joins TRBV19 and TRBJ2-1, with 10 bases that match TRBD2. After removal of 3 bases from V and 1 base from J, the junction contained 3 bases not matched to a gene. Germline CDR1 reads LNHDA; CDR2 reads SQIVND (reference sequence). This CDR3 is 16 amino acids long. In DNA form, the CDR3 reads TGTGCCAGTAGTATCGGACTAGCGGTATCCTACAATGAGCAGTTCTTC. Its translation is CASSIGLAVSYNEQFF.

This sequence joins TRBV7-9 and TRBJ2-7; 9 bases fit TRBD1. Germline V gene sequence: CDR1 SEHNR, CDR2 FQNEAQ (reference sequence). The CDR3 is 14 residues long. The V segment lost 2 bases and the J segment 5 bases; nucleotides outside the gene matches: 4. CDR3 nucleotide sequence: TGTGCCAGCAGCTTAAATTGGGACAGGGACGAGCAGTACTTC. Its translation is CASSLNWDRDEQYF.

V gene TRBV7-9 combines with J gene TRBJ2-7, with D perhaps TRBD1 (5 bases). The CDR3 covers 14 residues. Germline CDR1 SEHNR, CDR2 FQNEAQ (reference sequence). The V end lost 1 base, the J end lost 6 bases, and 13 bases lay between the germline ends. CDR3 DNA sequence: TGTGCCAGCAGCTTAGAAACAGGTTATGCCGAGCAGTACTTC. Its protein product is CASSLETGYAEQYF.

V is TRBV9 and J is TRBJ2-1; the match to TRBD2 covers 8 bases. Germline CDR1 reads SGDLS; CDR2 reads YYNGEE. J lost 3 bases, V lost 4 bases, and 6 bases had no gene match. The CDR3 length is 15 residues. As DNA, the CDR3 is TGTGCCAGCAGCCCTCCTAGCGGGTACTACAATGAGCAGTTCTTC. Translation gives CASSPPSGYYNEQFF.

This clone is a singleton in its sample. This sequence joins TRBV27 and TRBJ2-7; D not resolved. With 4 bases removed from V and 0 bases from J, the gap between germline ends came to 7 bases. The CDR3 extends over 13 amino acids. Germline CDR1 and CDR2: MNHEY and SMNVEV (reference sequence). As DNA, the CDR3 is TGTGCCAGCAGTTCCGTGAACTCCTACGAGCAGTACTTC. Its protein product is CASSSVNSYEQYF.

This rearrangement joins TRBV7-8 to TRBJ1-5; a weak D match, TRBD1 (5 bases). Germline CDR1 is SGHVS and CDR2 is FQNEAQ. Trimming took off 5 bases at V and 7 bases at J, with 18 bases between the two ends. This CDR3 comprises 15 residues. CDR3 in amino acids: CASSEGRQGYQPQHF. CDR3 sequence (DNA): TGTGCCAGCAGCGAAGGGAGGCAGGGCTACCAGCCCCAGCATTTT.

This clone has a single count. V is TRBV7-9 and J is TRBJ2-3; the match to TRBD2 covers 9 bases. CDR1 SEHNR and CDR2 FQNEAQ come from the germline V gene (reference sequence). V lost 3 bases, J lost 4 bases, and 2 bases stayed unmatched. This CDR3 has 14 amino acids. Written as DNA, the CDR3 is TGTGCCAGCAGCTTCCGACTAGCGGCAGATACGCAGTATTTT. Translated, it gives CASSFRLAADTQYF.